The 29 T cell receptor beta chains listed next were all sequenced from one sample in a study of beta chain features in type 1 diabetes. Of the isolated RNA, all was reverse transcribed, and so the sequenced material was expressed TCRB transcripts. TCRdb's table, derived via immunoSEQ multiplex PCR, lists solely in-frame clones and lacks some. The sample records 850,000 to 900,000 clones, 15% to 20% being singletons. Specimen: naive CD4+ T cells from blood. The receptors originated from a woman under 30 in good health.

The genes are TRBV7-9 and TRBJ2-7; 8 bases match TRBD1. In germline, CDR1 is SEHNR, CDR2 FQNEAQ (reference sequence). With V trimmed by 5 bases and J by 12 bases, 6 bases remained unmatched. This CDR3 is built from 11 residues. In DNA form, the CDR3 reads TGTGCCAGCAGCCCAGGACAGGGAAGGTACTTC. It encodes CASSPGQGRYF.

This clone was counted only a few times. The chain carries TRBV7-9 and TRBJ1-3; D is undetermined. CDR1 is SEHNR and CDR2 is FQNEAQ in the germline V gene (reference sequence). CDR3 length: 12 residues. V lost 5 bases to trimming and J lost 2 bases, with 4 bases between them. The CDR3 region is CASSLPGNTIYF. The CDR3 region has the DNA TGTGCCAGCAGCCTGCCTGGAAACACCATATATTTT. The full variable domain, with the rest looked up from reference TRBV7-9 and TRBJ1-3, is DTGVSQNPRHKITKRGQNVTFRCDPISEHNRLYWYRQTLGQGPEFLTYFQNEAQLEKSRLLSDRFSAERPKGSFSTLEIQRTEQGDSAMYLCASSLPGNTIYFGEGSWLTVV.

The chain carries TRBV10-3 and TRBJ2-5, with 9 bases lining up with TRBD2. Per the germline V gene, CDR1 is ENHRY and CDR2 is SYGVKD. The junction had 4 bases not matched to a gene; V was cut back by 3 bases and J by 11 bases. The CDR3 sequence is 12 residues long. In DNA form, the CDR3 reads TGTGCCATCAGTGATAGCGGGAGCACGCAGTACTTC. Amino acid sequence: CAISDSGSTQYF.

The CDR3 DNA sequence: TGCAGCGTTTGGCAGGGGGGGCCCTACGAGCAGTACTTC. Protein: CSVWQGGPYEQYF. The chain joins TRBV29-1 to TRBJ2-7; D tentatively reads TRBD1 or TRBD2 (7 bases each). Germline CDR1 and CDR2: SQVTM and ANQGSEA. Trimming left V 5 bases short and J 2 bases short, with 13 bases between. The CDR3 has 13 residues.

This chain connects TRBV13 to TRBJ2-3; D is perhaps TRBD2 (6 bases). Germline loops: CDR1 PRHDT, CDR2 FYEKMQ (reference sequence). There are 16 residues in the CDR3. Deletions cut 5 bases from V and 1 base from J, with 16 bases between. The CDR3 DNA reads TGTGCCAGCAGCAAACGACTAGTCGGAGGCACAGATACGCAGTATTTT. Its translation: CASSKRLVGGTDTQYF.

This clone was recorded a few times. Distinct nucleotide sequences in the sample also encode this CDR3. V and J are TRBV27 and TRBJ1-1; D call uncertain. The CDR3 spans 13 residues. Trimming shortened V by 6 bases and J by 1 base, and 9 bases separated the two germline ends. The V gene's germline CDR1 is MNHEY and CDR2 SMNVEV (reference sequence). CDR3 region: CASSLRWNTEAFF. In DNA, the CDR3 is TGTGCCAGCAGCTTGCGTTGGAACACTGAAGCTTTCTTT.

The gene calls are TRBV6-1 and TRBJ1-6; D not certain. CDR1 and CDR2 from the germline V gene are MNHNS and SASEGT. The CDR3 totals 12 residues. V was cut by 7 bases and J by 10 bases, with 11 bases left in between. The CDR3 loop reads CASIGGGSPLHF. The DNA for the CDR3 is TGTGCCAGCATCGGAGGAGGATCACCCCTCCACTTT.

This chain connects TRBV5-1 to TRBJ2-3; D ambiguous. V dropped 0 bases and J dropped 4 bases, with 15 bases sitting between them. The CDR3 totals 16 residues. CDR1 and CDR2 (germline): SGHRS, YFSETQ. As DNA, the CDR3 is TGCGCCAGCAGCTTGGGTAGCTTGGGGATGTCAGATACGCAGTATTTT. Amino acid sequence: CASSLGSLGMSDTQYF.

This clone has more than one count but fewer than ten. V gene TRBV11-2 combines with J gene TRBJ2-7; 9 bases map to TRBD1. Germline V gene data show CDR1 as SGHAT and CDR2 as FQNNGV. This CDR3 has 16 residues. Trimming removed 5 bases from V and 0 bases from J; junction bases left unmatched: 8. CDR3 loop: CASSTIGQGSSYEQYF. The CDR3 nucleotides read TGTGCCAGCAGCACAATAGGACAGGGGAGCTCCTACGAGCAGTACTTC.

The J gene is TRBJ1-1, the V gene TRBV11-2, with D perhaps matching TRBD1 (5 bases). In germline, CDR1 is SGHAT, CDR2 FQNNGV. V was shortened by 1 base and J by 6 bases, with 15 bases between the two germline ends. The CDR3 is 15 amino acids. This chain's CDR3 is CASSLAPTANSEAFF. In DNA, the CDR3 is TGTGCCAGCAGCTTAGCCCCGACAGCTAACTCTGAAGCTTTCTTT.

This clone was picked up a small number of times. The V and J genes are TRBV5-1 and TRBJ1-3, with 7 bases matching TRBD1. Germline V gene sequence: CDR1 SGHRS, CDR2 YFSETQ. V was clipped by 5 bases and J by 3 bases; unmatched bases: 8. The CDR3 consists of 15 residues. CDR3 region: CASSFRGARGNTIYF. The CDR3 nucleotides are TGCGCCAGCAGTTTCAGGGGGGCTCGTGGAAACACCATATATTTT.

This clone was seen a handful of times. Additional DNA sequences in this sample encode the identical CDR3. The rearrangement uses TRBV28 and TRBJ2-7; D call uncertain. This CDR3 is 12 amino acids long. CDR1 is MDHEN and CDR2 is SYDVKM in the germline V gene. Trimming cost V 6 bases and J 2 bases, with 8 bases left between them. CDR3 loop: CASSSSPYEQYF. CDR3 nucleotide sequence: TGTGCCAGCAGCTCCTCGCCCTACGAGCAGTACTTC.

This clone turned up a few times. The rearrangement links TRBV14 to TRBJ2-7; 8 nucleotides line up with TRBD1. CDR1 and CDR2 (germline): SGHDN, FVKESK. This CDR3 comprises 15 residues. Trimming took 2 bases from V and 1 from J; bases not matched to a gene: 4. As DNA, the CDR3 is TGTGCCAGCAGCCAATTACAGGGGGGATCCTACGAGCAGTACTTC. Translated: CASSQLQGGSYEQYF.

This clone was observed a few times. The CDR3 loop is CASSERSTGYYAQYF. The CDR3 nucleotides read TGTGCCAGCAGCGAGCGGTCTACTGGTTACTATGCGCAGTATTTT. This rearrangement joins TRBV5-4 to TRBJ2-3, with D maybe TRBD2 (5 bases). Trimming shortened V by 4 bases and J by 10 bases, and 22 bases separated the two germline ends. The CDR3 spans 15 residues. Germline CDR1 reads SGHNT; CDR2 reads YYREEE (reference sequence).

On this clone itself: Other DNA sequences of this sample code for an identical CDR3. The chain uses TRBV18 and TRBJ2-1; 10 nucleotides align to TRBD2. CDR1 is KGHSH, CDR2 LQKENI, per germline. The V segment lost 3 bases and the J segment 4 bases; nucleotides outside the gene matches: 3. This CDR3 is built from 15 residues. The CDR3 nucleotides are TGTGCCAGCTCACCCTCTAGCGGGAGTTACAATGAGCAGTTCTTC. It is translated as CASSPSSGSYNEQFF.

This clone was detected only a few times. The rearrangement joins TRBV7-8 to TRBJ1-5, with TRBD1 matching over 8 bases. Trimming removed 5 bases from V and 6 bases from J; junction bases left unmatched: 6. Germline CDR1 reads SGHVS; CDR2 reads FQNEAQ. The CDR3 runs to 14 residues. CDR3: CASSGQGASQPQHF. CDR3 sequence (DNA): TGTGCCAGCAGCGGGCAGGGGGCTTCTCAGCCCCAGCATTTT.

This clone was detected a few times. The chain's CDR3 is CASSLRATDTQYF. CDR3 nucleotides: TGTGCCAGCTCTTTGAGGGCGACAGATACGCAGTATTTT. The chain combines TRBV18 with TRBJ2-3, with D tentatively TRBD2 (5 bases). Germline V lookup: CDR1 KGHSH, CDR2 LQKENI. Trimming pared 6 bases from V and 3 bases from J, leaving 10 bases between. The CDR3 consists of 13 residues.

This clone turned up a few times. V gene TRBV7-8 combines with J gene TRBJ2-1; possible D gene TRBD2, 5 bases. From germline, CDR1 is SGHVS and CDR2 FQNEAQ. V lost 0 bases and J lost 13, with 13 bases in between. CDR3 length: 13 residues. The CDR3 here is CASSLAASFGQFF. The CDR3 DNA is TGTGCCAGCAGCTTAGCTGCTAGCTTTGGTCAGTTCTTC.

This clone was observed a handful of times. The gene calls are TRBV19 and TRBJ1-1, with D hard to call. This CDR3 comprises 13 residues. V lost 4 bases and J 7 bases, leaving 13 bases between the germline ends. Germline CDR1 is LNHDA and CDR2 is SQIVND (reference sequence). The CDR3: CASSSAGRGEAFF. For the CDR3, the DNA is TGTGCCAGTAGTAGTGCAGGTCGAGGTGAAGCTTTCTTT.

The V gene is TRBV7-9, the J gene TRBJ1-4, with a possible D match to TRBD1 (5 bases). With 5 bases removed from V and 12 bases from J, the gap between germline ends came to 16 bases. The CDR3 length is 13 residues. CDR1 and CDR2 (germline): SEHNR, FQNEAQ (reference sequence). CDR3 amino acids: CASSPPPPGELFF. CDR3 nucleotides: TGTGCCAGCAGCCCCCCTCCCCCGGGGGAACTGTTTTTT. Together with reference TRBV7-9 and TRBJ1-4, the CDR3 gives the full variable domain: DTGVSQNPRHKITKRGQNVTFRCDPISEHNRLYWYRQTLGQGPEFLTYFQNEAQLEKSRLLSDRFSAERPKGSFSTLEIQRTEQGDSAMYLCASSPPPPGELFFGSGTQLSVL.

This clone was picked up a small number of times. The identical CDR3 is also encoded by other nucleotide sequences in the sample. The chain links TRBV5-1 to TRBJ2-7; possibly TRBD2 for D (6 bases). The CDR3 covers 14 residues. Trimming removed 0 bases from V and 1 base from J, with 8 bases in between. CDR1 is SGHRS and CDR2 is YFSETQ in the germline V gene. The CDR3 spells CASSLAAGSYEQYF. The CDR3 nucleotides are TGCGCCAGCAGCTTGGCCGCGGGGTCCTACGAGCAGTACTTC.

The rearrangement joins TRBV27 to TRBJ2-5; D is possibly TRBD1 or TRBD2 (5 bases each). The J call may be mistaken, given a closer DNA end match to TRBJ2-7. Germline CDR1 MNHEY, CDR2 SMNVEV (reference sequence). This CDR3 has 17 amino acids. The CDR3 protein is CASSFLALGEKTCEQYF. CDR3 coding DNA: TGTGCCAGCAGTTTTCTCGCCCTGGGGGAGAAAACTTGCGAGCAGTACTTC.

The chain combines TRBV6-5 with TRBJ2-7; TRBD2 aligns across 12 bases. The CDR3 is 14 residues long. The germline V gene has CDR1 MNHEY and CDR2 SVGAGI. J gave up 5 bases and V 6 bases, and 5 bases lay outside the gene matches. The CDR3 bases are TGTGCCAGCAGACCTCCTAGCGGGAGGGACGAGCAGTACTTC. Amino acids: CASRPPSGRDEQYF.

This clone was seen a handful of times. The chain employs TRBV5-1 and TRBJ2-3; tentatively, D is TRBD2 (5 bases). The V and J ends lost 2 bases and 0 bases respectively, with 10 bases between them. CDR3 length equals 15 residues. Germline V lookup: CDR1 SGHRS, CDR2 YFSETQ. The CDR3 region is CASSFTGISTDTQYF. The CDR3 nucleotides read TGCGCCAGCAGCTTCACCGGGATCAGCACAGATACGCAGTATTTT.

As regards this clone: This same CDR3 is encoded by further DNA sequences in the sample. The chain has TRBV7-9 and TRBJ1-3; D is unclear. The CDR3 is 14 amino acids. The ends were cut back, 2 bases at V and 2 bases at J, with 7 bases in the middle. Germline V gene lookup returns CDR1 SEHNR and CDR2 FQNEAQ (reference sequence). The DNA for the CDR3 is TGTGCCAGCAGCTTACAAGGGACTGGAAACACCATATATTTT. This gives the protein CASSLQGTGNTIYF.

This clone turned up a few times. Other DNA sequences from this sample encode an identical CDR3 as well. The CDR3 loop is CASSYSGGTDTQYF. In nucleotides, the CDR3 is TGTGCCAGCAGTTACTCGGGCGGCACAGATACGCAGTATTTT. V and J are TRBV6-5 and TRBJ2-3; D gene ambiguous. The CDR3 totals 14 residues. V was clipped by 0 bases and J by 1 base, with 5 bases between them. Germline assignment: CDR1 MNHEY and CDR2 SVGAGI.

This clone has more than one count but fewer than ten. V is TRBV29-1 and J is TRBJ1-1, with 9 bases fitting TRBD1. This CDR3 region has 13 residues. The junction had 5 bases not matched to a gene; V was cut back by 7 bases and J by 2 bases. Germline assignment: CDR1 SQVTM and CDR2 ANQGSEA. The CDR3 DNA reads TGCAGCGCCGCGGACAGGGGTAACACTGAAGCTTTCTTT. Translation: CSAADRGNTEAFF.

This clone was seen a few times. This sequence joins TRBV27 and TRBJ1-5, with D possibly TRBD1 on 5 matching bases. V gave up 7 bases and J gave up 7 bases, with 11 bases separating them. The CDR3 totals 12 residues. Germline V gene data show CDR1 as MNHEY and CDR2 as SMNVEV (reference sequence). The DNA for the CDR3 is TGTGCCAGCACCGCCGGGGCACAGCCCCAGCATTTT. Protein sequence: CASTAGAQPQHF.

This clone occurred a few times. CDR3 protein: CASSLARDNEAFF. The CDR3 nucleotides are TGTGCCAGCAGTTTGGCACGGGACAATGAAGCTTTCTTT. The J gene is TRBJ1-1, the V gene TRBV6-1; D is perhaps TRBD1 (6 bases). The ends were cut back, 5 bases at V and 7 bases at J, with 14 bases in the middle. CDR1 is MNHNS, CDR2 SASEGT, per germline. There are 13 residues in the CDR3.